This TCR beta chain was captured by sequencing in a study of cytomegalovirus exposure and HLA in healthy donors. PCR involved 60 Vbeta and 13 Jbeta primers. Method: immunoSEQ multiplex PCR; TCRdb's copy keeps in-frame clones and lacks some. The sample records about 180,000 clones, approximately 80% being singletons. Per the germline V gene, CDR1 is MDHEN and CDR2 is SYDVKM. The junction had 5 bases not matched to a gene; V was cut back by 6 bases and J by 0 bases. The CDR3 is made up of 15 amino acids. The sequenced sample consisted of PBMCs. This receptor was identified in a woman aged 50 to 60 in good health and CMV-seronegative. J is TRBJ2-7 and V is TRBV28; 10 nucleotides line up with TRBD2. The CDR3 DNA reads TGTGCCAGCAGCACCGGGACTAGCGTCTCCTACGAGCAGTACTTC. Translated: CASSTGTSVSYEQYF.